Only a few counts were recorded for the clone carrying this T cell receptor (beta chain). The target antigen is unknown. The data originate from a study of beta chain features in type 1 diabetes. Per germline, CDR1 LNHNV and CDR2 YYDKDF (reference sequence). There are 13 residues in the CDR3. The ends were cut back, 0 bases at V and 8 bases at J, with 10 bases in the middle. Blood was drawn once from each donor into heparinised tubes. The draws averaged roughly 120 mL. Sorting that relied on CD45RO/CCR7/CD25/CD127/CD95/CD27 yielded CD4+ naive, central memory, regulatory and stem cell-like memory cells. General study findings and limits: Naive, central memory and regulatory TCRB repertoires appeared more similar among patients than healthy donors.

Expressed TCRB transcripts were sequenced, since all the RNA that had been isolated was reverse transcribed. The read count averaged about 3.6 million across naive, central memory and regulatory T cell samples. Some clones are missing from TCRdb's copy, which holds only in-frame ones; the method was immunoSEQ multiplex PCR. The sample yields about 150,000 clones, under 11% seen once. The TCR sequence derives from a man in his late teens or twenties in good health. Sequencing was done on a sample of naive CD4+ T cells from blood. V and J are TRBV15 and TRBJ1-2; D not certain. This chain's CDR3 is CATSRDQVYGYTF. As DNA, the CDR3 is TGTGCCACCAGCAGAGATCAAGTCTACGGCTACACCTTC. Looking up the rest from reference TRBV15 and TRBJ1-2 gives the full variable domain: DAMVIQNPRYQVTQFGKPVTLSCSQTLNHNVMYWYQQKSSQAPKLLFHYYDKDFNNEADTPDNFQSRRPNTSFCFLDIRSPGLGDTAMYLCATSRDQVYGYTFGSGTRLTVV.